This TCR beta chain is from a study of T cells in localized non-small cell lung cancer (dated by TCRdb to the early 2020s). Some background on the complete study: Comparing tumors with uninvolved tumor-adjacent lungs, the study looked at the T cell repertoires of 236 patients with early-stage NSCLC. The cohort consisted of approximately 240 treatment-naive NSCLC patients whose localized lung tumors had been resected. The mean age of the NSCLC patients was roughly 70 years, with about 130 men and 85 to 110 women.

Overall study outcomes, separate from this receptor: Multi-region tumor sequencing was not performed, so intratumor heterogeneity could not be excluded. Higher blood T cell density associated with longer overall survival, while higher adjacent-lung clonality associated with shorter survival. Uninvolved tumor-adjacent lung showed the highest T cell clonality, higher than tumor, which suggests more focused antigenic responses in the adjacent lung. A median of about 53 of the top 100 tumor clones were detected in paired uninvolved adjacent lung, and 25 to 35 of these tumor clones were also found among the top 100 clones of the paired uninvolved adjacent lung. Because of the exploratory design, TCR variables were selected using unadjusted p-values without false-discovery rate correction.

TCR beta CDR3 regions were sequenced from DNA using the immunoSEQ Assay. Concerning the study's data processing: T cell density was computed as TCR beta template counts normalized to usable DNA estimated by amplifying housekeeping genes. Richness was estimated with the preseqR package, extrapolating to 400,000 templates for PBMC samples and 120,000 templates for tissue samples. Clonality was taken to be one minus Pielou's evenness. To identify tissue-enriched TCRs, differential abundance testing was run on productive amino-acid clonotypes with a minimum total count of 5 and an alpha of 0.1. The Jaccard Index and the Morisita Overlap Index were used to quantify repertoire overlap between compartments. GLIPH grouped TCR beta CDR3s together with public tetramer-defined viral CDR3s, and a viral motif had to include at least three viral sequences and also show V-gene enrichment. TCRdb carries this immuneACCESS record with in-frame sequences only. Its versions omit some clonotypes, under half of them owing to an unresolved V gene in the studies checked, with the rest unexplained. That table supplies the V and J calls and clone size; D and trimming were determined from the DNA. The sample data list around 25,000 clones, and approximately 86% of these were observed just once. Around 14% of the sample is held by the ten biggest clonotypes.

At diagnosis, peripheral blood, uninvolved tumor-adjacent lung and tumor were collected and were preserved as a mix of fresh-frozen and FFPE material. For TCR repertoire profiling, blood samples were analyzed as peripheral blood mononuclear cells. Including cysteine and phenylalanine, the CDR3 has 16 amino acids. The only DNA kept is the CDR3, 48 bases in frame from the first base. V is cut by 3 bases and J by 4 bases, and the space between the germline ends is 13 bases. Reading the germline V gene gives CDR1 KGHSH and CDR2 LQKENI. Turning to this clone: The antigen it recognizes is unknown. The record has no base qualities; no much larger clone is one base away.

Source: peripheral blood, taken before any cancer treatment. Recombination linked TRBV18 to TRBJ1-6, with a weak D call of TRBD1 (6 bases match). The clonotype originates from a female donor older than 55 with stage I lung adenocarcinoma. The CDR3 is CASSPSPTGYNSPLHF. The DNA sequence reads TGTGCCAGCTCACCCTCGCCGACAGGTTATAATTCACCCCTCCACTTT.